This TCR beta chain appears in the sequencing data of a study of cytomegalovirus exposure and HLA in healthy donors. PCR amplification relied on 60 Vbeta primers (plus 13 Jbeta primers). This table comes from immunoSEQ multiplex PCR, and its TCRdb copy is limited to in-frame clones, with some not included. The table has some 140,000 clones, over 60% seen once. This clone was seen only a few times. The sequencing input was PBMCs. The clonotype originates from a male donor in good health and CMV-seropositive.

The CDR3 loop reads CASSLDSNSPLHF. The CDR3 DNA follows: TGTGCCAGCAGCTTGGACAGTAATTCACCCCTCCACTTT. V and J are TRBV27 and TRBJ1-6, with D possibly being TRBD1 (6 bases). CDR3 length equals 13 residues. With 6 bases removed from V and 6 bases from J, the gap between germline ends came to 9 bases. Germline V gene sequence: CDR1 MNHEY, CDR2 SMNVEV (reference sequence).